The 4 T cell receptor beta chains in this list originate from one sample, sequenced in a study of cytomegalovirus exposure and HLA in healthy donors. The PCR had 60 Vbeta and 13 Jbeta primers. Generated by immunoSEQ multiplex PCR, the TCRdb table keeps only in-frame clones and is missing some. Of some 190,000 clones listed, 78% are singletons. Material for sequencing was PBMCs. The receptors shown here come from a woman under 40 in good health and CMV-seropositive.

For the CDR3, the DNA is TGCGCCAGCAGCCAAGATCGTCAGGGCGATGGCTACACCTTC. Translation: CASSQDRQGDGYTF. The V and J genes are TRBV4-1 and TRBJ1-2, with a weak D call TRBD1 (5 bases). The length of the CDR3 is 14 residues. CDR1 and CDR2 from the germline V gene are MGHRA and YSYEKL. V was shortened by 0 bases and J by 6 bases, with 11 bases between the two germline ends.

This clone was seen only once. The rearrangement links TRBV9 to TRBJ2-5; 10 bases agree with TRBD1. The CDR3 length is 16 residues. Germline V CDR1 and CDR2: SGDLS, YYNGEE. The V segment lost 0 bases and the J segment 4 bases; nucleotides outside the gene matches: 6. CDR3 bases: TGTGCCAGCAGCGTAGGGCAGAGGACAGGGGGAGAGACCCAGTACTTC. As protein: CASSVGQRTGGETQYF. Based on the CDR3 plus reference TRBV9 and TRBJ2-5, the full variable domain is DSGVTQTPKHLITATGQRVTLRCSPRSGDLSVYWYQQSLDQGLQFLIQYYNGEERAKGNILERFSAQQFPDLHSELNLSSLELGDSALYFCASSVGQRTGGETQYFGPGTRLLVL.

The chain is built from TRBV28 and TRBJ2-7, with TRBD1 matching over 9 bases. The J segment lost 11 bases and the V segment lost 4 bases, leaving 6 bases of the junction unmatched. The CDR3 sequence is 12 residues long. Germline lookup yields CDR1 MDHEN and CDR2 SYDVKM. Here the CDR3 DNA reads TGTGCCAGCAGTTACGGGACAGGGAGGAAGTACTTC. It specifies CASSYGTGRKYF.

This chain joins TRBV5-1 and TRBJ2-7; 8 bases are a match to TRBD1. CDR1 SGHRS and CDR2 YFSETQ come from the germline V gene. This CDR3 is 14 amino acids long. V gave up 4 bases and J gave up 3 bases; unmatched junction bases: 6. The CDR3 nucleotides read TGCGCCAGCAGCGCCTCAGGGGGCAACTACGAGCAGTACTTC. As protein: CASSASGGNYEQYF.